The rows below give T cell receptor beta chains drawn from one sample of a study of blood T cell repertoires in COVID-19. The repertoire was sequenced with immunoSEQ multiplex PCR; TCRdb's copy has only in-frame clones and lacks some. Among around 390,000 clones, around nine tenths were seen once, and the ten largest hold roughly a tenth. Sequenced input: PBMCs or T cells enriched from blood (not recorded which). These receptor sequences come from a woman in her fifties or sixties who had recovered from COVID-19. Both conserved end residues are part of each CDR3. Fields, in order: CDR3 length, D gene, clone size, V gene, J gene, CDR3 protein, CDR3 DNA. The D gene is left open where the match is weak. Only some rows state a clone size, as once, few, many or a class for expanded clones.

>15|.|.|TRBV5-4|TRBJ2-1
CASSLPGSSYNEQFF
TGTGCCAGCAGCTTGCCAGGCAGCTCCTACAATGAGCAGTTCTTC
>14|.|few|TRBV5-8|TRBJ2-5
CASSGTGNPETQYF
TGTGCCAGCAGCGGCACAGGGAACCCAGAGACCCAGTACTTC
>15|TRBD1|few|TRBV10-3|TRBJ1-1
CAISDKDRGDTEAFF
TGTGCCATCAGTGATAAGGACAGGGGGGACACTGAAGCTTTCTTT
>14|.|.|TRBV30|TRBJ1-3
CAWSVKATGNTIYF
TGTGCCTGGAGTGTAAAAGCTACCGGAAACACCATATATTTT
>14|.|few|TRBV2|TRBJ1-6
CASSATDTYSPLHF
TGTGCCAGCAGTGCAACAGATACTTATTCACCCCTCCACTTT
>15|TRBD1|once|TRBV5-4|TRBJ1-2
CASSVGQVVGYGYTF
TGTGCCAGCAGCGTTGGACAGGTTGTTGGCTATGGCTACACCTTC
>15|TRBD2|.|TRBV3-1/TRBV3-2|TRBJ2-3
CASSQVAGGTDTQYF
TGTGCCAGCAGCCAAGTAGCGGGGGGCACAGATACGCAGTATTTT
>15|.|.|TRBV5-1|TRBJ2-5
CASSLGLAGQETQYF
TGCGCCAGCAGCTTGGGCCTGGCGGGCCAAGAGACCCAGTACTTC
>15|TRBD1|.|TRBV7-2|TRBJ2-1
CASSPQGARINEQFF
TGTGCCAGCAGCCCCCAGGGGGCGCGGATCAATGAGCAGTTCTTC
>14|TRBD1|.|TRBV7-2|TRBJ1-6
CASSYGTVGSPLHF
TGTGCCAGCAGCTATGGGACAGTTGGTTCACCCCTCCACTTT
>11|.|.|TRBV29-1|TRBJ1-1
CSVHMNTEAFF
TGCAGCGTCCACATGAACACTGAAGCTTTCTTT
>13|TRBD1|.|TRBV7-3|TRBJ2-5
CASSQDREGTQYF
TGTGCCAGCAGCCAGGACAGGGAAGGGACCCAGTACTTC
>15|TRBD1|once|TRBV27|TRBJ1-1
CASSFLQGVGTEAFF
TGTGCCAGCAGTTTCTTACAGGGGGTTGGTACTGAAGCTTTCTTT
>15|TRBD2|.|TRBV7-2|TRBJ2-3
CASSPRGGVTDTQYF
TGTGCCAGCAGCCCCCGGGGGGGCGTCACAGATACGCAGTATTTT
>13|.|.|TRBV2|TRBJ1-5
CASSVAAYQPQHF
TGTGCCAGCAGTGTGGCAGCGTATCAGCCCCAGCATTTT
>16|.|many|TRBV2|TRBJ1-2
CASRGDGAGNRKGYTF
TGTGCCAGCAGAGGAGATGGGGCAGGGAATCGTAAAGGCTACACCTTC
>15|.|.|TRBV5-1|TRBJ1-2
CASSYTSGTRYGYTF
TGCGCCAGCAGCTACACGAGCGGGACGCGTTATGGCTACACCTTC
>14|.|.|TRBV15|TRBJ2-1
CATSRDPGYNEQFF
TGTGCCACCAGCAGAGATCCAGGGTACAATGAGCAGTTCTTC
>12|.|.|TRBV29-1|TRBJ2-3
CSVEASADTQYF
TGCAGCGTTGAGGCTAGCGCCGATACGCAGTATTTT
>16|TRBD1|.|TRBV7-7|TRBJ2-2
CASSDTTGGAIGELFF
TGTGCTAGCAGCGATACGACAGGGGGCGCGATCGGGGAGCTGTTTTTT
>17|.|.|TRBV5-1|TRBJ2-3
CASSLGERPMGTDTQYF
TGCGCCAGCAGCTTGGGGGAGAGGCCCATGGGGACAGATACGCAGTATTTT
>16|.|.|TRBV3-1/TRBV3-2|TRBJ2-7
CASSQETGGRAYEQYF
TGTGCCAGCAGCCAAGAAACGGGGGGCAGGGCCTACGAGCAGTACTTC
>14|.|.|TRBV15|TRBJ2-7
CATSRDQGSYEQYF
TGTGCCACCAGCAGAGACCAGGGTTCCTACGAGCAGTACTTC
>17|.|once|TRBV15|TRBJ2-7
CATSRDLVGPTEGAQYF
TGTGCCACCAGCAGAGATCTTGTCGGGCCCACAGAGGGTGCGCAGTACTTC
>15|.|.|TRBV29-1|TRBJ1-2
CSVNMGSGGTRGYTF
TGCAGCGTCAACATGGGGTCAGGAGGAACGAGAGGCTACACCTTC
>16|.|.|TRBV7-2|TRBJ1-3
CASSPPGGGTVNTIYF
TGTGCCAGCAGCCCACCCGGGGGGGGAACCGTAAACACCATATATTTT
>14|TRBD1|once|TRBV6-5|TRBJ1-2
CASSYVQGISGYTF
TGTGCCAGCAGTTACGTACAGGGGATAAGTGGCTACACCTTC
>13|.|few|TRBV28|TRBJ1-3
CASLRQGEHTIYF
TGTGCCAGTCTGCGCCAGGGTGAACACACCATATATTTT
>15|.|.|TRBV19|TRBJ1-4
CASSIDRGSAPKLFF
TGTGCCAGTAGTATAGATAGGGGATCGGCGCCTAAACTGTTTTTT
>14|.|once|TRBV6-5|TRBJ2-1
CASNRPGTTNEQFF
TGTGCCAGCAACCGCCCAGGGACAACCAATGAGCAGTTCTTC
>13|.|.|TRBV20-1|TRBJ1-2
CSASSFYPGGYTF
TGCAGTGCTAGTTCCTTCTATCCGGGTGGCTACACCTTC
>17|.|.|TRBV19|TRBJ1-6
CASSPTSGQTLFSPLHF
TGTGCCAGTAGTCCGACCTCCGGACAGACATTATTTTCACCCCTCCACTTT